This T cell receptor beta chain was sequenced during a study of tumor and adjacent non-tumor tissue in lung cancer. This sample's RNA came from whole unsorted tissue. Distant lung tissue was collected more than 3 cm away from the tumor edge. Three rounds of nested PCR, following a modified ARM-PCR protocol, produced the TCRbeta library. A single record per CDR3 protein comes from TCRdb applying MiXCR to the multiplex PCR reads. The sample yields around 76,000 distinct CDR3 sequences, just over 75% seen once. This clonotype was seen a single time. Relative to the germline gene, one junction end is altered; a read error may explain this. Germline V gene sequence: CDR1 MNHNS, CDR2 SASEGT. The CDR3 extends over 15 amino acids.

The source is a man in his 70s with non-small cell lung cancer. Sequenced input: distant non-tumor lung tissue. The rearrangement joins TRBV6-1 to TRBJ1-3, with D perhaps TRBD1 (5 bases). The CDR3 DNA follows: TGTGCCAGCGATTACAGGATAAGATCTGGAAACACAATATATTTT. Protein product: CASDYRIRSGNTIYF.